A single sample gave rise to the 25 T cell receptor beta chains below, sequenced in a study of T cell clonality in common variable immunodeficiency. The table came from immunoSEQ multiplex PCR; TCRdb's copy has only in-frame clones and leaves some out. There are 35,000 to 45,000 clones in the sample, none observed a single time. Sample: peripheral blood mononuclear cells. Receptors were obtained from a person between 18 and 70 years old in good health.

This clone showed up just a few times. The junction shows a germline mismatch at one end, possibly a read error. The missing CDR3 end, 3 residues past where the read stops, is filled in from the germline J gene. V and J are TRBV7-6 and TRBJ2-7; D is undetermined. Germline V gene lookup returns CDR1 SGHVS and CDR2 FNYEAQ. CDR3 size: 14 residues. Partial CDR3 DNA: TGCGTCAGCAGCTCCTATCTTGTACCCTACGAG. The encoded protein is CVSSSYLVPYE. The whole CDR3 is CVSSSYLVPYEQYF.

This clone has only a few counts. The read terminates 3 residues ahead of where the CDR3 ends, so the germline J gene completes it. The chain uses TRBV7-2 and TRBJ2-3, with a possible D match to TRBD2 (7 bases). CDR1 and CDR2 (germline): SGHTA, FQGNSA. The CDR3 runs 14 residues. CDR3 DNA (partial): TGTGCCAGCATGAGGGGGGGAAGACAAGAGACG. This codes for CASMRGGRQET. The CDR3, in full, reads CASMRGGRQETQYF.

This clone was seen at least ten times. CDR3 protein: CASRADTNYGYTF. CDR3 DNA (partial): TGCGCCAGCAGGGCAGACACAAACTATGGC. This chain joins TRBV5-1 and TRBJ1-2; D gene uncertain. The read stops 3 residues short of the end of the CDR3; the missing end is completed from the germline J gene. V was clipped by 5 bases and J by 2 bases, with 10 bases between them. The CDR3 extends over 13 amino acids. Germline V lookup: CDR1 SGHRS, CDR2 YFSETQ.

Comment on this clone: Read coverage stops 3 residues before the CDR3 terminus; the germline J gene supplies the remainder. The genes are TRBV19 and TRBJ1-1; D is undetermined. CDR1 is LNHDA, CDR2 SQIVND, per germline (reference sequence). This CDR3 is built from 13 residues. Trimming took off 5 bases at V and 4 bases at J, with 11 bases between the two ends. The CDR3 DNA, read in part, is TGTGCCAGTAGTCATCCCCAAATCACTGAA. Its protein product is CASSHPQITE. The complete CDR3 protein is CASSHPQITEAFF.

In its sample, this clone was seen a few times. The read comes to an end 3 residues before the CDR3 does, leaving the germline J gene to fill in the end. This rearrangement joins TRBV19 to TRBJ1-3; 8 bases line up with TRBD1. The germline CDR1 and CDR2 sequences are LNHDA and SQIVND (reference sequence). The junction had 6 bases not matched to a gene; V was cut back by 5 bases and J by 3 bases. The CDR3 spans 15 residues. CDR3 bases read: TGTGCCAGTAGTTCGCGGACAGGGAGTGGAAACACC. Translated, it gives CASSSRTGSGNT. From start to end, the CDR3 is CASSSRTGSGNTIYF.

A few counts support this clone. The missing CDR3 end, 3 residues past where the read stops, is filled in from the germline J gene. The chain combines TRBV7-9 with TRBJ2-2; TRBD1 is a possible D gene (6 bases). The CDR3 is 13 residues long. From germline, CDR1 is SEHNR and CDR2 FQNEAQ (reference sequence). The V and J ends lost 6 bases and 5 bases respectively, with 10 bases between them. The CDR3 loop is CASRTQGTGELFF. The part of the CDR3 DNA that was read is TGTGCCAGCAGAACACAGGGTACCGGGGAG.

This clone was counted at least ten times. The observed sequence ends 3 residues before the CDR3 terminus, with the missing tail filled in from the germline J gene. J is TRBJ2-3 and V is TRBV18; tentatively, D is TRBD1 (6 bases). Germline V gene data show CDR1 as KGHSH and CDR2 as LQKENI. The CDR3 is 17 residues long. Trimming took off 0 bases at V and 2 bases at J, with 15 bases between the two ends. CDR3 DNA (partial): TGTGCCAGCTCACCACCGTGGACAGTGTACGACACAGATACG. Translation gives CASSPPWTVYDTDT. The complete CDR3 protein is CASSPPWTVYDTDTQYF.

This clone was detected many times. The CDR3 sequence: CASSVRQGFDYGYTF. The sequenced part of the CDR3 DNA is TGTGCCAGCAGTGTTCGACAGGGATTCGACTATGGC. The V and J genes are TRBV6-1 and TRBJ1-2, with 7 positions matching TRBD1. Read sequence stops 3 residues before the CDR3 end, and the germline J gene provides the missing end. Germline CDR1 and CDR2: MNHNS and SASEGT. The CDR3 length is 15 residues. V lost 4 bases, J lost 3 bases, and 8 bases stayed unmatched.

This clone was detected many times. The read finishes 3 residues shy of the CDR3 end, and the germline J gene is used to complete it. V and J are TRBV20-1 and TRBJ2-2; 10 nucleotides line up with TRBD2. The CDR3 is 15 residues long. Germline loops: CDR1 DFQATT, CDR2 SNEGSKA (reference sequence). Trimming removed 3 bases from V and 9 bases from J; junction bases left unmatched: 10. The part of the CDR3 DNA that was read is TGCAGTGCTAGTGGGAGCGGGGGGGCAACCAGGGAG. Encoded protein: CSASGSGGATRE. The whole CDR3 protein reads CSASGSGGATRELFF.

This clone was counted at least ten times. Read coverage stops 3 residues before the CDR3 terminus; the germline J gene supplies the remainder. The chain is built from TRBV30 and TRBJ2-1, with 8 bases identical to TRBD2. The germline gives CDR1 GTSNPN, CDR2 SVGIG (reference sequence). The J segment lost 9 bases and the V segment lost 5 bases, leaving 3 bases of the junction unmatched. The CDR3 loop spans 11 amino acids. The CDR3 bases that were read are TGTGCCTGGGCCCTAGCGGGTGAG. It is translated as CAWALAGE. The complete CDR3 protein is CAWALAGEQFF. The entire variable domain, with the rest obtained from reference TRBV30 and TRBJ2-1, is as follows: SQTIHQWPATLVQPVGSPLSLECTVEGTSNPNLYWYRQAAGRGLQLLFYSVGIGQISSEVPQNLSASRPQDRQFILSSKKLLLSDSGFYLCAWALAGEQFFGPGTRLTVL.

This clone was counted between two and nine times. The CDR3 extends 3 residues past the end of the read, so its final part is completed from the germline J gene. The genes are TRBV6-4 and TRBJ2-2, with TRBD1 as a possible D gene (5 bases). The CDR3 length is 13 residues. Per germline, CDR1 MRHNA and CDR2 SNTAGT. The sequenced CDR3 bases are TGTGCCAGCAGGCCCTCTGGGGCCAACGTG. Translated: CASRPSGANV. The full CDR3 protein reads CASRPSGANVLFF.

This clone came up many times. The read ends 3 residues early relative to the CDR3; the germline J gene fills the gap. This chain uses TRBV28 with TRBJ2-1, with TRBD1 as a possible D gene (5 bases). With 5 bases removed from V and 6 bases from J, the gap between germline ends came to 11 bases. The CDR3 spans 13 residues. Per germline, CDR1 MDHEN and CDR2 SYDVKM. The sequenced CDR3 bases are TGTGCCAGCAGTCGAGACAGCACCAATGAG. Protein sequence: CASSRDSTNE. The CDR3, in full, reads CASSRDSTNEQFF.

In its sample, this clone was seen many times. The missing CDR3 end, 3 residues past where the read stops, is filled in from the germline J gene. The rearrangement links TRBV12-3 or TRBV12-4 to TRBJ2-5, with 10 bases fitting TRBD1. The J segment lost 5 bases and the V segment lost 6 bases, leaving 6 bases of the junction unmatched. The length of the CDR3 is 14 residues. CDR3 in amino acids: CASRTTGGAETQYF. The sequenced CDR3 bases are TGTGCCAGCAGGACGACAGGGGGCGCGGAGACC.

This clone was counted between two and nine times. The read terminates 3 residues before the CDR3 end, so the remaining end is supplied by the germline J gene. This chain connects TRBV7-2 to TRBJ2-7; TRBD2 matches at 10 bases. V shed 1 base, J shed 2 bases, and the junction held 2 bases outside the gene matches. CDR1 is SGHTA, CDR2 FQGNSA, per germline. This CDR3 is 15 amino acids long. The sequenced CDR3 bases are TGTGCCAGCAGCTTAGGTAGCGGGGGGCCCTACGAG. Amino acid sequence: CASSLGSGGPYE. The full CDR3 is CASSLGSGGPYEQYF.

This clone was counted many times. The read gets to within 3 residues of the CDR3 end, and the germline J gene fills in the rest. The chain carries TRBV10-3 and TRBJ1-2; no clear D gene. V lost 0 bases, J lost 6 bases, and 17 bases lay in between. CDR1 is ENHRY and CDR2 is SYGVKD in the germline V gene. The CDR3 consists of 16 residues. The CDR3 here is CAISESTRVGSNGYTF. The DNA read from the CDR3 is TGTGCCATCAGTGAGTCGACTCGGGTAGGCTCTAATGGC.

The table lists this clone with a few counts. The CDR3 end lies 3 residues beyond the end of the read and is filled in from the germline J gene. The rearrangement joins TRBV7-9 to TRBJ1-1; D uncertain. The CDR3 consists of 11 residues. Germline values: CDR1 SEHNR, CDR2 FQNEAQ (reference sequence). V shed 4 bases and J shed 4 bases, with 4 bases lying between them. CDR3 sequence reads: CASSSFTEAFF. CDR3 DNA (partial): TGTGCCAGCAGCTCCTTCACTGAA.

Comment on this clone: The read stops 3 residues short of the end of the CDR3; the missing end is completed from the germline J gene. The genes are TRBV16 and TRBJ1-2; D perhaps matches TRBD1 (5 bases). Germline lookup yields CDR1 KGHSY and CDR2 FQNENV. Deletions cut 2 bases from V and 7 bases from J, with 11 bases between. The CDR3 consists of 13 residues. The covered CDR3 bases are TGTGCCAGCAGCCAAGGGCCCAGGGCTGGC. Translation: CASSQGPRAG. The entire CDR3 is CASSQGPRAGYTF.

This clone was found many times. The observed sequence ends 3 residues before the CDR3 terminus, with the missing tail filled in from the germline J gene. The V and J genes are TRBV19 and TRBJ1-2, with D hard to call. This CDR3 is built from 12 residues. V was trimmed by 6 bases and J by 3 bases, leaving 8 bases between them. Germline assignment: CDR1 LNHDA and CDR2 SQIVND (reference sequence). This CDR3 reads CASRSQDYGYTF. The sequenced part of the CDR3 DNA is TGTGCCAGTAGGTCCCAGGACTATGGC.

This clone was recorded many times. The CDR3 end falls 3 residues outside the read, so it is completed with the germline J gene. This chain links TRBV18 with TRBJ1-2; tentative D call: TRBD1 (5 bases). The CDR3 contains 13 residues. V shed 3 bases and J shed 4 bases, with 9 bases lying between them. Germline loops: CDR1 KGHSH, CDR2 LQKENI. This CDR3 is CASSPETAYGYTF. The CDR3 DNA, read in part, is TGTGCCAGCTCACCCGAGACAGCCTATGGC.

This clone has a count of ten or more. The part of the CDR3 DNA that was read is TGTGCCAGCAGACCCTCCCAGGGTTTCTATGGC. Translated: CASRPSQGFYG. The entire CDR3 sequence reads CASRPSQGFYGYTF. This rearrangement joins TRBV7-9 to TRBJ1-2, with D possibly being TRBD1 (5 bases). The sequenced fragment ends 3 residues before the CDR3 boundary, so the rest is inferred from the germline J gene. Germline CDR1 reads SEHNR; CDR2 reads FQNEAQ (reference sequence). V dropped 6 bases and J dropped 4 bases, with 15 bases sitting between them. The CDR3 covers 14 residues.

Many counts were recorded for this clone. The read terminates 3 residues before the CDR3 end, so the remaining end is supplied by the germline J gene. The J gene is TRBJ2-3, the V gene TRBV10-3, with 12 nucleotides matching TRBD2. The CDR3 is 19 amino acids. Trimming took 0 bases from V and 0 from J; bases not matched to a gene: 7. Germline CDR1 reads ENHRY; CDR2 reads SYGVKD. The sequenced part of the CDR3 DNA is TGTGCCATCAGTGAGTCCCCTAGACTAGCGGGGGACAGCACAGATACG. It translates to CAISESPRLAGDSTDT. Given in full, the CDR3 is CAISESPRLAGDSTDTQYF.

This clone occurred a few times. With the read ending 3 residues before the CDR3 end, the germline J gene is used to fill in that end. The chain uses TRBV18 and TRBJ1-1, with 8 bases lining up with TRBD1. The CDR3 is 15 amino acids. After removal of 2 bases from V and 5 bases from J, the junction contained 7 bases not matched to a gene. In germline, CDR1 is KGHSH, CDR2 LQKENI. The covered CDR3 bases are TGTGCCAGCTCACCAGATACAGGGGGTTTGACTGAA. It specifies CASSPDTGGLTE. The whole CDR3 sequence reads CASSPDTGGLTEAFF. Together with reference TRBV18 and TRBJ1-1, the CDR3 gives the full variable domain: NAGVMQNPRHLVRRRGQEARLRCSPMKGHSHVYWYRQLPEEGLKFMVYLQKENIIDESGMPKERFSAEFPKEGPSILRIQQVVRGDSAAYFCASSPDTGGLTEAFFGQGTRLTVV.

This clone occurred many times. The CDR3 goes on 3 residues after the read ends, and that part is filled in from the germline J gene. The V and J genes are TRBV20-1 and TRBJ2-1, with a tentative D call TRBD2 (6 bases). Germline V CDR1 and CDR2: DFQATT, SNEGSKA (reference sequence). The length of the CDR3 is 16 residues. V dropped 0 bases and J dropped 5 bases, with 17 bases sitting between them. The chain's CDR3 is CSARDHQRLGDNEQFF. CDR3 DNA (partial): TGCAGTGCTAGAGATCACCAAAGACTAGGGGACAATGAG.

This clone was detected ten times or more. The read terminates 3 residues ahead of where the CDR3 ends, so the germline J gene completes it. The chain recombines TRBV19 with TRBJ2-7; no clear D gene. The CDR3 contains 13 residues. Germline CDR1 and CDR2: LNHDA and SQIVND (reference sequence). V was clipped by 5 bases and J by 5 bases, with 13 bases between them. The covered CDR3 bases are TGTGCCAGTAGTGCGTACTCTAGAGACGAG. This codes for CASSAYSRDE. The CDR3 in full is CASSAYSRDEQYF.

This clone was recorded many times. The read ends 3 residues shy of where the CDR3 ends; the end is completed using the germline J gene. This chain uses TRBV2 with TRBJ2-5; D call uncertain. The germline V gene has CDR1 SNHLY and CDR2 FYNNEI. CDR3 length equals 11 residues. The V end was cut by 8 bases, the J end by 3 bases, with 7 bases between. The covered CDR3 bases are TGTGCCAGCGACACAGAAGAGACC. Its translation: CASDTEET. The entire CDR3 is CASDTEETQYF. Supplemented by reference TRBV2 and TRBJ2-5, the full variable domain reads EPEVTQTPSHQVTQMGQEVILRCVPISNHLYFYWYRQILGQKVEFLVSFYNNEISEKSEIFDDQFSVERPDGSNFTLKIRSTKLEDSAMYFCASDTEETQYFGPGTRLLVL.